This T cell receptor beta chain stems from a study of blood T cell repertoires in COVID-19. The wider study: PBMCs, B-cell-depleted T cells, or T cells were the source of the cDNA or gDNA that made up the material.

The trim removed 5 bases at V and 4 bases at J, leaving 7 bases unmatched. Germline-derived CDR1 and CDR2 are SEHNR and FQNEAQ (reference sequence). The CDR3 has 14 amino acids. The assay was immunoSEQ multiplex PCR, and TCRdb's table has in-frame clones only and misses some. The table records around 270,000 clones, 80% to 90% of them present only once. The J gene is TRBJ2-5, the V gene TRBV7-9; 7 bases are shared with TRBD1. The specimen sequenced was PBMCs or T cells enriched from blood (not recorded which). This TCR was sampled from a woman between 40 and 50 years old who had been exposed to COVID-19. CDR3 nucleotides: TGTGCCAGCAGCCTCAGTCCAGGGGGAGAGACCCAGTACTTC. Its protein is CASSLSPGGETQYF.